This TCR beta chain was documented in a study of T cells in localized non-small cell lung cancer. The study, taken as a whole, reports: The appearance of a median about 60 of the top 100 tumor clones was seen in adjacent lung. In uninvolved adjacent lung, T cell clonality reached its highest value, exceeding tumor.

Repertoires were generated with immunoSEQ multiplex PCR, while TCRdb's copy carries only in-frame clones and drops some. The sample consists of about 39,000 clones, roughly 80% of them appearing once. This clone occurred once. Its antigen is unidentified. V dropped 6 bases and J dropped 5 bases, with 12 bases sitting between them. The CDR3 length is 13 residues. CDR1 is MDHEN and CDR2 is SYDVKM in the germline V gene. The clonotype was recovered from a woman aged 35 to 69 with stage II squamous cell lung carcinoma. This material consisted of PBMCs, taken before any cancer treatment. J is TRBJ2-3 and V is TRBV28; possible D gene TRBD1, 6 bases. The CDR3 loop reads CASSQQGRDTQYF. The CDR3 region has the DNA TGTGCCAGCAGCCAACAGGGACGAGATACGCAGTATTTT.